One T cell receptor beta chain is described in this entry. The antigen is undetermined. V lost 4 bases, J lost 2 bases, and 14 bases lay in between. CDR3 length: 15 amino acids. The germline gives CDR1 SGHTA, CDR2 FQGNSA. Each cDNA molecule carried a unique molecular identifier. TCRdb reprocessed the 5' RACE reads with MiXCR, giving one entry per CDR3 protein. The table has 40,000 to 50,000 distinct CDR3 sequences, 11% seen once. This sample stems from a study of early T cells in non-severe SARS-CoV-2 infection. The wider study: Whole-blood bulk RNA, unsorted, was sequenced, and chains were unpaired.

Regarding the study as a whole: In VDJdb matching, anti-spike CD8 responses were favored while private and CD4 specificities went missing.

This sequence was found in an adult who was a healthcare worker with PCR-confirmed SARS-CoV-2 infection or an uninfected control (not recorded which). The V gene is TRBV7-2, the J gene TRBJ2-5; D might be TRBD2 (6 bases). Input material: whole blood. CDR3 sequence reads: CASSSLGLVQETQYF. The CDR3 nucleotides read TGTGCCAGCAGCTCCCTGGGACTTGTGCAAGAGACCCAGTACTTC.